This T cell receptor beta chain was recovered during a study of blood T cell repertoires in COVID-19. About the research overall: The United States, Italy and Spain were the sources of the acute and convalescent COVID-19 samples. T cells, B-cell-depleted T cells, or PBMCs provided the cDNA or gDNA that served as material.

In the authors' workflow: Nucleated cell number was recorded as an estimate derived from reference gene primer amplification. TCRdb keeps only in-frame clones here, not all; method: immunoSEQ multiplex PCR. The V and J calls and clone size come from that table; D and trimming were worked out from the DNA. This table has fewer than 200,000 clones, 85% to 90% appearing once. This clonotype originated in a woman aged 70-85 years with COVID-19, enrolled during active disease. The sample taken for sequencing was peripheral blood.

The CDR3: CASSWYAGVEETQYF. Here the CDR3 DNA reads TGTGCCAGCAGCTGGTACGCAGGGGTTGAAGAGACCCAGTACTTC. The chain joins TRBV11-1 to TRBJ2-5; the D gene is possibly TRBD1 (6 bases). The germline V gene encodes CDR1 SGHAT and CDR2 FQDESV (reference sequence). The V end was cut by 4 bases, the J end by 3 bases, with 15 bases between. The CDR3 is 15 residues long.